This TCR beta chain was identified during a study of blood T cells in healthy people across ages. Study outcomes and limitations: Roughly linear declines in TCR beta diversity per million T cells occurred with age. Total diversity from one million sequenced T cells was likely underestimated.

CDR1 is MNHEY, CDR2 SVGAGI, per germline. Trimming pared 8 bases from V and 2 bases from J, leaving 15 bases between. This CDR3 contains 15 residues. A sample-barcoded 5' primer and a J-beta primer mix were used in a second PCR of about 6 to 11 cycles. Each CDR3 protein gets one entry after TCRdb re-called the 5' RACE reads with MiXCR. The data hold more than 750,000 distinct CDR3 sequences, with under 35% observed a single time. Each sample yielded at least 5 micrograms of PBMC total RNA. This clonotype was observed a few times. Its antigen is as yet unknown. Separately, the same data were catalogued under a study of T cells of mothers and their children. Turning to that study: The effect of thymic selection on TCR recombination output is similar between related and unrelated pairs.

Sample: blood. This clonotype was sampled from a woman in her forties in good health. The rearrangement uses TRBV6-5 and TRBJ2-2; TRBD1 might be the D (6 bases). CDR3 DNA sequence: TGTGCCAGCTACCCTCCGGGACAAAACACCGGGGAGCTGTTTTTT. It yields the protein CASYPPGQNTGELFF.